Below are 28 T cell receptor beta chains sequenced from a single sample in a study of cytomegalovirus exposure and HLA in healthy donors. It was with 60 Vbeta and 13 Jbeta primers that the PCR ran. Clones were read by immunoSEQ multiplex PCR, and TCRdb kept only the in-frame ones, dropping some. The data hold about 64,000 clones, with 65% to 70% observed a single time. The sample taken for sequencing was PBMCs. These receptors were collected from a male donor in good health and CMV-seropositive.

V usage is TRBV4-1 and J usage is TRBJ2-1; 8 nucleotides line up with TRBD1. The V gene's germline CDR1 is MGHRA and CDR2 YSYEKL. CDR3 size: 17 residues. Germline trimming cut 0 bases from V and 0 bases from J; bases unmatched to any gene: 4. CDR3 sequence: CASSQESGQGSYNEQFF. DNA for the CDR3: TGCGCCAGCAGCCAAGAATCCGGACAGGGCTCCTACAATGAGCAGTTCTTC.

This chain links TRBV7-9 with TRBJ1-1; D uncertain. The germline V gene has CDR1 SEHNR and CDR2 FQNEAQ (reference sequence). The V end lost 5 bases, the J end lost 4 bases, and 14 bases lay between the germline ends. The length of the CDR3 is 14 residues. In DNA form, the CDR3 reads TGTGCCAGCAGCGTAGGGTCTTCGGGCACTGAAGCTTTCTTT. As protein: CASSVGSSGTEAFF.

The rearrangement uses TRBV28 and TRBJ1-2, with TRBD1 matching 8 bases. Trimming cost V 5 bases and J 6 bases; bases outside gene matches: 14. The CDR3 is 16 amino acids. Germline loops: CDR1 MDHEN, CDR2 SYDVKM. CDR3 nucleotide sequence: TGTGCCAGCAGTCTACACACGACAGGGGAGAGGCATGGCTACACCTTC. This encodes CASSLHTTGERHGYTF.

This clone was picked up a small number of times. The CDR3 protein is CASSSTTSVLNEQFF. CDR3 coding DNA: TGCGCCAGCAGCTCCACGACTAGCGTATTAAATGAGCAGTTCTTC. The genes are TRBV5-1 and TRBJ2-1; the match to TRBD2 covers 8 bases. After removal of 3 bases from V and 7 bases from J, the junction contained 9 bases not matched to a gene. This CDR3 comprises 15 residues. Germline V lookup: CDR1 SGHRS, CDR2 YFSETQ.

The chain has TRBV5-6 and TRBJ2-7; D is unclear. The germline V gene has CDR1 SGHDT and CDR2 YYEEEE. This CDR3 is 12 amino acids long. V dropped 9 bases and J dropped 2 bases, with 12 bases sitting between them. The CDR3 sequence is CANNLSAYEQYF. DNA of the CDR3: TGTGCCAACAACTTGTCGGCCTACGAGCAGTACTTC.

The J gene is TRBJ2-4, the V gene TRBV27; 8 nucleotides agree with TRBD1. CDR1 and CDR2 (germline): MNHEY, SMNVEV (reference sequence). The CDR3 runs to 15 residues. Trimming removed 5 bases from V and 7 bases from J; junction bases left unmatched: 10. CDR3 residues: CASSARQGRLNIQYF. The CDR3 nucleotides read TGTGCCAGCAGTGCCCGACAGGGGAGATTGAACATTCAGTACTTC.

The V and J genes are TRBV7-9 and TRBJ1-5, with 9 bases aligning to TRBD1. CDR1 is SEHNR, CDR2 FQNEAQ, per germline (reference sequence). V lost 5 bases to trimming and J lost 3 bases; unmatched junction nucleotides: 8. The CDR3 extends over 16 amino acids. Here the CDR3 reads CASSPITGGLNQPQHF. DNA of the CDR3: TGTGCCAGCAGCCCAATCACAGGGGGCCTCAATCAGCCCCAGCATTTT.

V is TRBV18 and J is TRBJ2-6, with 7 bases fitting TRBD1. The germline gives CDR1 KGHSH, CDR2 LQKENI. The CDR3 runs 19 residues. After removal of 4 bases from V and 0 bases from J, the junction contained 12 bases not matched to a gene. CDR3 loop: CASSQPPTGRFSGANVLTF. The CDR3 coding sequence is TGTGCCAGCTCACAACCCCCGACAGGGCGTTTCTCTGGGGCCAACGTCCTGACTTTC.

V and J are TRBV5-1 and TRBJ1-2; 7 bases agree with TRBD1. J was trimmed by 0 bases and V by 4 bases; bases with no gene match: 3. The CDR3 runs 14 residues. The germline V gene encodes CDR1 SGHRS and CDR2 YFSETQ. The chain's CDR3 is CASSLDRTNYGYTF. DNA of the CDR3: TGCGCCAGCAGCCTGGACAGGACTAACTATGGCTACACCTTC.

The CDR3 reads CASSLGGQGIGETQYF. Written as DNA, the CDR3 is TGTGCCAGCAGCTTGGGGGGACAGGGTATCGGAGAGACCCAGTACTTC. The chain is built from TRBV5-6 and TRBJ2-5; 9 nucleotides agree with TRBD1. Germline CDR1 and CDR2: SGHDT and YYEEEE. The length of the CDR3 is 16 residues. J gave up 4 bases and V 0 bases, and 7 bases lay outside the gene matches.

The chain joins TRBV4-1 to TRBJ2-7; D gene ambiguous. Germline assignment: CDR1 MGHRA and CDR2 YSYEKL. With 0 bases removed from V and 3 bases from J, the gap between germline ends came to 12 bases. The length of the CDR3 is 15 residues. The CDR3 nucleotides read TGCGCCAGCAGCCAAGATATGACTCTCCTCTACGAGCAGTACTTC. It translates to CASSQDMTLLYEQYF.

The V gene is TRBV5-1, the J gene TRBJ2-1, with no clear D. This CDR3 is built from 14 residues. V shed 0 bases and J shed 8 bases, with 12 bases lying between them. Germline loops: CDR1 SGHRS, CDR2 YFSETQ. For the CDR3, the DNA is TGCGCCAGCAGCTTGGGACAAAGGTGGGATGAGCAGTTCTTC. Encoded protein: CASSLGQRWDEQFF.

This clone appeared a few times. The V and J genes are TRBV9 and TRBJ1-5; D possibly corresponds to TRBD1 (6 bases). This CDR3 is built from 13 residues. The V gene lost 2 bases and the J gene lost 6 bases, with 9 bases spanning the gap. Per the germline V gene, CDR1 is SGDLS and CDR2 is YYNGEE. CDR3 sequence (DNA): TGTGCCAGCAGCGTTGGGGGCAGTCAGCCCCAGCATTTT. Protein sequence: CASSVGGSQPQHF.

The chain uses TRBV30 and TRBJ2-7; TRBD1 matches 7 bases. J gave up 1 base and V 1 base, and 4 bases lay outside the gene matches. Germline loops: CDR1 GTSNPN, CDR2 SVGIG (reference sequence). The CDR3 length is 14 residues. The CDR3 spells CAWSDRGLSYEQYF. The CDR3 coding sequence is TGTGCCTGGAGTGACAGGGGTCTTTCCTACGAGCAGTACTTC.

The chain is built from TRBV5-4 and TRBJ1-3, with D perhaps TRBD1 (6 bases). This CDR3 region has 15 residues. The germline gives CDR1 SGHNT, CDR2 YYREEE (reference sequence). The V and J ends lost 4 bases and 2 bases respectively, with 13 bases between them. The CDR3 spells CASSPRGGAGNTIYF. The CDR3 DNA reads TGTGCCAGCAGCCCTCGAGGGGGGGCTGGAAACACCATATATTTT.

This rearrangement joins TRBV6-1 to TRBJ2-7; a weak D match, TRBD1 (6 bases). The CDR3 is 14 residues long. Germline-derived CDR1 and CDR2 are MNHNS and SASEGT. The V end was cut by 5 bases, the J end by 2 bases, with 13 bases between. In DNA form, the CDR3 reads TGTGCCAGCAGTAGGGGGACATTCACCTACGAGCAGTACTTC. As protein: CASSRGTFTYEQYF.

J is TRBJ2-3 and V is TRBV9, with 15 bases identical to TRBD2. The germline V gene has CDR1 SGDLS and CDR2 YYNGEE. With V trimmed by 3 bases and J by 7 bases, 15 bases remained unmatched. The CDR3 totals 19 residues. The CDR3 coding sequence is TGTGCCAGCAGCGGAACATTGGGACTAGCGGGGGGCCAGCCCTATACGCAGTATTTT. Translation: CASSGTLGLAGGQPYTQYF.

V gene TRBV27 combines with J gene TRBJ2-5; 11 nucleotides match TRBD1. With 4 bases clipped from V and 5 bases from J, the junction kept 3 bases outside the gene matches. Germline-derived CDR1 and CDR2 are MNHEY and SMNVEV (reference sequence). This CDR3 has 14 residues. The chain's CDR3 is CASSWTGGAETQYF. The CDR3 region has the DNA TGTGCCAGCAGTTGGACAGGGGGCGCGGAGACCCAGTACTTC.

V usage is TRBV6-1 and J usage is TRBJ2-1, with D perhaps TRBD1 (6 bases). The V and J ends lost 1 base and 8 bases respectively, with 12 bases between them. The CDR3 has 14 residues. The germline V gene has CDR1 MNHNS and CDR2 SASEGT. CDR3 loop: CASSEGAGVDEQFF. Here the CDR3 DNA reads TGTGCCAGCAGTGAAGGGGCAGGGGTGGATGAGCAGTTCTTC.

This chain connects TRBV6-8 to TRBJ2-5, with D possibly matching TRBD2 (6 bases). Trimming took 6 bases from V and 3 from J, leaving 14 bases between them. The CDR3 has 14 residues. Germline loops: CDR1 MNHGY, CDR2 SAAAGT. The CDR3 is CASSYRGTKETQYF. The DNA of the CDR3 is TGTGCCAGCAGCTACCGGGGGACCAAAGAGACCCAGTACTTC.

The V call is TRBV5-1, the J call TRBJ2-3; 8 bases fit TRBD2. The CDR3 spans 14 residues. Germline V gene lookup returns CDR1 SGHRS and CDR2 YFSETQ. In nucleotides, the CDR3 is TGCGCGTCGACCCCGACTAGCGGCACAGATACGCAGTATTTT. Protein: CASTPTSGTDTQYF.

CDR3 sequence (DNA): TGCGCCAGCAGCCCGAGGACAGCTAGCAATCAGCCCCAGCATTTT. This encodes CASSPRTASNQPQHF. The V call is TRBV4-1, the J call TRBJ1-5, with D perhaps matching TRBD1 (6 bases). The CDR3 contains 15 residues. The germline gives CDR1 MGHRA, CDR2 YSYEKL. V lost 4 bases, J lost 0 bases, and 10 bases lay in between.

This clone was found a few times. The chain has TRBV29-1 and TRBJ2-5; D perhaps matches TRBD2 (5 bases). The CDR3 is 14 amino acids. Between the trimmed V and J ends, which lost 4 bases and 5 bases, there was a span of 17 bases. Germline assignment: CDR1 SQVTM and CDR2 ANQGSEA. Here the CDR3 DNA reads TGCAGCGTTGGAGCGGTCCTATCGGGGGAGACCCAGTACTTC. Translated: CSVGAVLSGETQYF.

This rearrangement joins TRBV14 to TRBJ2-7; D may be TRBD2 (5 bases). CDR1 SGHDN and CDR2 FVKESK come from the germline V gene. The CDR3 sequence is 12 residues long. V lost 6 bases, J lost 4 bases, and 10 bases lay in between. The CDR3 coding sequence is TGTGCCAGCAGTCTAGCTGGGTACGAGCAGTACTTC. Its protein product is CASSLAGYEQYF.

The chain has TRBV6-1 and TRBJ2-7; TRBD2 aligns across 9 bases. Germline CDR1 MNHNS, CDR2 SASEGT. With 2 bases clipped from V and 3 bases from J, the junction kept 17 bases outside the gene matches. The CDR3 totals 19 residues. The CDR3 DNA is TGTGCCAGCAGTGAACGCCCTAGCGGGACCGGGAGTTATGGCTACGAGCAGTACTTC. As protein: CASSERPSGTGSYGYEQYF.

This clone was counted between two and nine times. This CDR3 is CASRGKGLLYEQYF. CDR3 DNA sequence: TGTGCCAGCAGGGGGAAGGGACTGCTTTATGAGCAGTACTTC. The chain combines TRBV2 with TRBJ2-7; TRBD2 is a possible D gene (6 bases). The CDR3 consists of 14 residues. Trimming stripped 6 bases from V and 7 bases from J, with 19 bases between. Germline CDR1 reads SNHLY; CDR2 reads FYNNEI.

The CDR3 here is CATSRYKGQTLNTEAFF. For the CDR3, the DNA is TGTGCCACCAGCAGATACAAGGGGCAGACTCTGAACACTGAAGCTTTCTTT. The chain combines TRBV15 with TRBJ1-1; tentative D call: TRBD1 (5 bases). Looked up from germline, CDR1 is LNHNV and CDR2 is YYDKDF (reference sequence). The V gene lost 2 bases and the J gene lost 0 bases, with 16 bases spanning the gap. The CDR3 contains 17 residues.

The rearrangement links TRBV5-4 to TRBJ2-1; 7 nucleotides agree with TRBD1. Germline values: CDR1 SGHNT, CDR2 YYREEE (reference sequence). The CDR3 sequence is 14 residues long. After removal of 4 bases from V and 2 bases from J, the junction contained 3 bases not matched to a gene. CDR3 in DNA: TGTGCCAGCAGCCTGACAGGGCCCTACAATGAGCAGTTCTTC. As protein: CASSLTGPYNEQFF. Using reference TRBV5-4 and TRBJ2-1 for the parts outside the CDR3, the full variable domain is ETGVTQSPTHLIKTRGQQVTLRCSSQSGHNTVSWYQQALGQGPQFIFQYYREEENGRGNFPPRFSGLQFPNYSSELNVNALELDDSALYLCASSLTGPYNEQFFGPGTRLTVL.